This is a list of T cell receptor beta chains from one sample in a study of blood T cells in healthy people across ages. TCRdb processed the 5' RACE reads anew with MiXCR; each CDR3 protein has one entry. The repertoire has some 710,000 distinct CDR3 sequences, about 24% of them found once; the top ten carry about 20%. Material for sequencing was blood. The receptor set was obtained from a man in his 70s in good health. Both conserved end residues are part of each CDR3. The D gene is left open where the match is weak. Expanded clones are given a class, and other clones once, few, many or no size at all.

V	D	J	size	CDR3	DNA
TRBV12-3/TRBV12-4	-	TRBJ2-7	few	CASSLVGSVPYEQYF	TGTGCCAGCAGTTTAGTAGGGTCGGTCCCCTACGAGCAGTACTTC
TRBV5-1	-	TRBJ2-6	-	CASSLIGNIDWSAGANVLTF	TGCGCCAGCAGCTTGATCGGTAATATAGACTGGAGCGCTGGGGCCAACGTCCTGACTTTC
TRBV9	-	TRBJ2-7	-	CASSVGRGSEQYF	TGTGCCAGCAGCGTTGGGCGGGGTAGCGAGCAGTACTTC
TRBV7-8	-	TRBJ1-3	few	CASSPLVVSGNTIYF	TGTGCCAGCAGCCCCCTTGTGGTCTCTGGAAACACCATATATTTT
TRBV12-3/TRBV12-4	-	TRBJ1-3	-	CASSFVGSGGNTIYF	TGTGCCAGCAGTTTCGTCGGGAGTGGTGGAAACACCATATATTTT
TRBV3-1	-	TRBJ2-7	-	CASSQDWGTGEQYF	TGTGCCAGCAGCCAAGATTGGGGGACCGGCGAGCAGTACTTC
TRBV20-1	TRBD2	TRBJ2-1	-	CSARDPSSGRLFNEQFF	TGCAGTGCTAGAGATCCCTCTAGCGGGAGATTATTCAATGAGCAGTTCTTC
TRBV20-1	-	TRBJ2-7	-	CSARDLAGGFSYEQYF	TGCAGTGCTAGAGATTTGGCGGGCGGTTTCTCCTACGAGCAGTACTTC
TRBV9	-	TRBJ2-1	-	CASSVVTTTSYNEQFF	TGTGCCAGCAGCGTAGTGACCACGACCTCCTACAATGAGCAGTTCTTC
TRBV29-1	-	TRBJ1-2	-	CSAGHEPGYTF	TGCAGCGCAGGACATGAACCTGGCTACACCTTC
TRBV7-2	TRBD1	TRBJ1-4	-	CASSSSGQGLKLFF	TGTGCCAGCAGCTCCTCGGGACAGGGTTTAAAACTGTTTTTT
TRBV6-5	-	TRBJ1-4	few	CASSPTRRAEKLFF	TGTGCCAGCAGTCCGACCCGGCGGGCTGAAAAACTGTTTTTT
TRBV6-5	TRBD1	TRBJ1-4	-	CASRRQGGNNEKLFF	TGTGCCAGCAGAAGACAGGGGGGAAATAATGAAAAACTGTTTTTT
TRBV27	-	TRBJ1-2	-	CASSRIGGNYGYTF	TGTGCCAGCAGTCGCATCGGGGGAAACTATGGCTACACCTTC
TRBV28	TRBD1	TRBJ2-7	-	CASKETGQGFYEQYF	TGTGCCAGCAAGGAGACGGGACAGGGGTTCTACGAGCAGTACTTC
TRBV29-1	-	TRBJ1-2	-	CSVSDTSGYGYTF	TGCAGCGTTTCAGACACATCGGGATATGGCTACACCTTC
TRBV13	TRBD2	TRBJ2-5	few	CASSKTSHAETQYF	TGTGCCAGCAGCAAGACTAGCCACGCAGAGACCCAGTACTTC
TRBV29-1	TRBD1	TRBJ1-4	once	CSVEVGDRGFF	TGCAGCGTTGAAGTGGGAGACAGGGGGTTTTTT
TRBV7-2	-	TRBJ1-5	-	CASSRRRGGQPQHF	TGTGCCAGCAGCAGACGACGGGGCGGGCAGCCCCAGCATTTT
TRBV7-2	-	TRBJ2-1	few	CASSFHPNEQFF	TGTGCCAGCAGTTTCCACCCTAATGAGCAGTTCTTC
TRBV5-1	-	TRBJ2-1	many	CASSLRGYEQFF	TGTGCCAGCTCACTTCGGGGGTATGAGCAGTTCTTC
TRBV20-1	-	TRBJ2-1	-	CSANLAGVRDEQFF	TGCAGTGCTAATTTAGCTGGGGTTAGGGATGAGCAGTTCTTC
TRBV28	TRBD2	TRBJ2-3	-	CASSRPLIKLAGGHSALPDTQYF	TGTGCCAGCAGTCGACCGCTCATTAAACTAGCGGGGGGGCACTCGGCCCTTCCAGATACGCAGTATTTT
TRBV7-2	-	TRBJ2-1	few	CASSLETDPSNEQFF	TGTGCCAGCAGCTTAGAGACGGACCCCTCCAATGAGCAGTTCTTC
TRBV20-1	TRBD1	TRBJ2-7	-	CSATQGAPTYEQYF	TGCAGTGCTACCCAGGGGGCTCCGACCTACGAGCAGTACTTC
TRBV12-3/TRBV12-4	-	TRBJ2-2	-	CASSLGPANTGELFF	TGTGCCAGCAGTTTAGGTCCCGCGAACACCGGGGAGCTGTTTTTT
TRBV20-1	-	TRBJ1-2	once	CSARAGPRANYRYTF	TGCAGTGCTAGGGCCGGGCCGAGAGCTAACTATCGCTACACCTTC
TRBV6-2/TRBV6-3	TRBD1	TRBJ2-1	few	CASSYAGQGWNEQFF	TGTGCCAGCAGTTACGCGGGACAGGGCTGGAATGAGCAGTTCTTC
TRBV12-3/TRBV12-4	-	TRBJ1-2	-	CASSFGWGPNYGYTF	TGTGCCAGCAGTTTTGGATGGGGTCCCAACTATGGCTACACCTTC
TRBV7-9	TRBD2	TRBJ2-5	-	CASYGTSGEETQYF	TGTGCCAGTTACGGGACTAGCGGGGAAGAGACCCAGTACTTC
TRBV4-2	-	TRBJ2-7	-	CASSQEISRWQDYEQYF	TGTGCCAGCAGCCAAGAAATTTCCAGATGGCAGGACTACGAGCAGTACTTC
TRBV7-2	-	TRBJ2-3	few	CASSLARVRAADTQYF	TGTGCCAGCAGCTTAGCGAGAGTCAGGGCCGCAGATACGCAGTATTTT
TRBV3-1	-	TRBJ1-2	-	CASSHRQALGGYTF	TGTGCCAGCAGCCATCGACAGGCCCTTGGAGGCTACACCTTC
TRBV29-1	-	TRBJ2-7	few	CSVGLQSSYEQYF	TGCAGCGTCGGACTACAGAGCTCCTACGAGCAGTACTTC
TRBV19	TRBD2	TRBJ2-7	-	CASSSGPGGNYEQYF	TGTGCCAGTAGTAGCGGGCCGGGAGGAAACTACGAGCAGTACTTC
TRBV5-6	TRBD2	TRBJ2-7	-	CASSWERGSSSYEQYF	TGTGCCAGCAGCTGGGAGCGGGGGTCCTCCTCCTACGAGCAGTACTTC
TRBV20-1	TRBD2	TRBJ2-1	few	CSARVPSGRLSLSYNEQFF	TGCAGTGCTAGAGTCCCTAGCGGGAGGCTCAGTCTTTCCTACAATGAGCAGTTCTTC